A single sample gave rise to the 20 T cell receptor beta chains below, sequenced in a study of cytomegalovirus exposure and HLA in healthy donors (dated 2017 in TCRdb). Library prep was done by the immunoSEQ multiplex PCR assay. A mixture of 60 forward primers for TCR Vbeta segments and 13 reverse primers for TCR Jbeta segments was used in the multiplex PCR. Entries here come from immuneACCESS through TCRdb and include only in-frame sequences with V and J called. Some clones fail to appear in such tables; in the studies checked, an unresolved V gene covers under half of the shortfall, and the cause of the remainder is unknown. Present in this sample are over 130,000 clones, 70% to 90% of which were seen just once. The biggest ten clones account for about 2.4% of the sample. The sequenced material came from PBMCs. The receptors come from a middle-aged man in good health and CMV-seronegative.

The chain carries TRBV6-1 and TRBJ1-3; TRBD1 matches at 7 bases. The CDR3 covers 14 residues. Germline V gene data show CDR1 as MNHNS and CDR2 as SASEGT. The trim removed 7 bases at V and 4 bases at J, leaving 7 bases unmatched. CDR3 DNA sequence: TGTGCCAGCATTCACAGGGGAAGGGGAAACACCATATATTTT. It yields the protein CASIHRGRGNTIYF.

CDR3 DNA: TGTGCCAGCTCACTTTCCGGTGGACTCGAGCAGTACTTC. Translating gives CASSLSGGLEQYF. V is TRBV18 and J is TRBJ2-7; weak D call: TRBD2 (5 bases). Deletions cut 4 bases from V and 6 bases from J, with 13 bases between. This CDR3 is 13 amino acids long. Germline CDR1 reads KGHSH; CDR2 reads LQKENI.

The chain carries TRBV11-1 and TRBJ2-3; 12 bases are shared with TRBD2. The CDR3 runs to 16 residues. V shed 5 bases and J 4 bases; nucleotides not matched to a gene: 7. The germline V gene encodes CDR1 SGHAT and CDR2 FQDESV (reference sequence). CDR3 bases: TGTGCCAGCAGCCGAGGTTCTAGCGGGAGGGCAGATACGCAGTATTTT. Protein: CASSRGSSGRADTQYF.

The rearrangement links TRBV5-1 to TRBJ2-2, with 7 bases identical to TRBD2. CDR3 size: 15 residues. V shed 5 bases and J 5 bases; nucleotides not matched to a gene: 9. CDR1 and CDR2 (germline): SGHRS, YFSETQ. CDR3 coding DNA: TGCGCCAGCAGATTAGGACTAGTTCAAACCGGGGAGCTGTTTTTT. Its protein product is CASRLGLVQTGELFF.

The rearrangement joins TRBV28 to TRBJ1-1, with D possibly being TRBD1 (5 bases). Germline assignment: CDR1 MDHEN and CDR2 SYDVKM. The CDR3 runs 13 residues. V gave up 1 base and J gave up 14 bases, with 17 bases separating them. The CDR3, as DNA: TGTGCCAGCAGTTTATTTAATCCGGGGGTTCTATTCTTT. Protein: CASSLFNPGVLFF.

This clone was observed a single time. The junction departs from the called germline gene at one end, perhaps through a read error. This sequence joins TRBV7-9 and TRBJ1-2; D gene ambiguous. The CDR3 extends over 14 amino acids. Germline V gene sequence: CDR1 SEHNR, CDR2 FQNEAQ (reference sequence). CDR3 in amino acids: CAGSRSRADYGYTF. CDR3 bases: TGTGCCGGCAGCCGTTCGAGGGCAGACTATGGCTACACCTTC.

This chain connects TRBV4-2 to TRBJ2-3; 8 nucleotides align to TRBD1. Losses at the gene ends were 2 bases for V and 2 bases for J; bases not matched to a gene: 6. Per germline, CDR1 LGHNA and CDR2 YNFKEQ. CDR3 length: 16 residues. CDR3 in amino acids: CASSQPSGGFTDTQYF. CDR3 in DNA: TGTGCCAGCAGCCAACCCTCAGGGGGCTTCACAGATACGCAGTATTTT.

The rearrangement uses TRBV2 and TRBJ1-5; TRBD1 agrees at 7 bases. CDR1 and CDR2 (germline): SNHLY, FYNNEI. The length of the CDR3 is 15 residues. V lost 6 bases to trimming and J lost 3 bases; unmatched junction nucleotides: 8. CDR3 amino acids: CASRGIQGTNQPQHF. DNA of the CDR3: TGTGCCAGCAGGGGAATACAGGGGACCAATCAGCCCCAGCATTTT.

The V gene is TRBV6-4, the J gene TRBJ1-1; TRBD1 might be the D (5 bases). V lost 6 bases and J 1 base, leaving 12 bases between the germline ends. Germline-derived CDR1 and CDR2 are MRHNA and SNTAGT. CDR3 length: 14 residues. The CDR3 is CASSSTGGNTEAFF. In DNA, the CDR3 is TGTGCCAGCAGCAGCACGGGGGGGAACACTGAAGCTTTCTTT.

This clone was seen more than once but under ten times. The gene calls are TRBV6-5 and TRBJ1-5, with a weak D call TRBD1 (6 bases). This CDR3 contains 13 residues. The V end was cut by 6 bases, the J end by 4 bases, with 10 bases between. CDR1 and CDR2 (germline): MNHEY, SVGAGI. The CDR3: CASRTDRNQPQHF. The CDR3 DNA is TGTGCCAGCAGGACCGACAGGAATCAGCCCCAGCATTTT.

The V call is TRBV7-9, the J call TRBJ1-1; 7 bases are a match to TRBD1. V trimming: 5 bases; J trimming: 0 bases; junction bases outside the gene matches: 6. The CDR3 has 15 residues. Germline CDR1 SEHNR, CDR2 FQNEAQ (reference sequence). Here the CDR3 DNA reads TGTGCCAGCAGCCCCCAGGGACAGCTGAACACTGAAGCTTTCTTT. This gives the protein CASSPQGQLNTEAFF.

V is TRBV13 and J is TRBJ2-1; 8 bases line up with TRBD2. With 2 bases clipped from V and 2 bases from J, the junction kept 8 bases outside the gene matches. The CDR3 runs to 17 residues. Germline CDR1 reads PRHDT; CDR2 reads FYEKMQ (reference sequence). CDR3 loop: CASSLPGGPFTYNEQFF. In DNA, the CDR3 is TGTGCCAGCAGCTTACCGGGGGGGCCGTTTACCTACAATGAGCAGTTCTTC.

The V gene is TRBV27, the J gene TRBJ1-5; 7 nucleotides match TRBD1. The CDR3 consists of 15 residues. V lost 5 bases, J lost 2 bases, and 6 bases stayed unmatched. CDR1 and CDR2 from the germline V gene are MNHEY and SMNVEV (reference sequence). DNA of the CDR3: TGTGCCAGCAGTCTCTACAGGGGCGGCAATCAGCCCCAGCATTTT. It codes for CASSLYRGGNQPQHF.

The chain uses TRBV6-5 and TRBJ2-6, with a possible D match to TRBD2 (5 bases). Trimming removed 2 bases from V and 2 bases from J, with 7 bases in between. This CDR3 is 15 amino acids long. Germline V gene data show CDR1 as MNHEY and CDR2 as SVGAGI. The CDR3 spells CASSYGSAGANVLTF. The CDR3 DNA is TGTGCCAGCAGTTACGGGAGCGCTGGGGCCAACGTCCTGACTTTC.

The CDR3 loop reads CASSPTSGTQNSPLHF. The CDR3, as DNA: TGTGCCAGCAGCCCTACGTCTGGGACACAAAATTCACCCCTCCACTTT. V usage is TRBV9 and J usage is TRBJ1-6, with D tentatively TRBD1 (6 bases). Germline V gene sequence: CDR1 SGDLS, CDR2 YYNGEE. Between the trimmed V and J ends, which lost 4 bases and 7 bases, there was a span of 18 bases. The CDR3 runs 16 residues.

This chain joins TRBV28 and TRBJ1-5; 10 bases agree with TRBD1. The CDR3 is made up of 16 amino acids. Trimming took 3 bases from V and 6 from J; bases not matched to a gene: 8. CDR1 is MDHEN, CDR2 SYDVKM, per germline. CDR3 in amino acids: CASSLGGTGVGQPQHF. The CDR3 bases are TGTGCCAGCAGTTTGGGGGGGACAGGGGTCGGTCAGCCCCAGCATTTT. Full variable domain (missing parts from reference TRBV28 and TRBJ1-5): DVKVTQSSRYLVKRTGEKVFLECVQDMDHENMFWYRQDPGLGLRLIYFSYDVKMKEKGDIPEGYSVSREKKERFSLILESASTNQTSMYLCASSLGGTGVGQPQHFGDGTRLSIL.

The V call is TRBV7-8, the J call TRBJ2-6; TRBD2 matches 13 bases. V gave up 5 bases and J gave up 0 bases; unmatched junction bases: 4. The germline V gene has CDR1 SGHVS and CDR2 FQNEAQ. The CDR3 length is 18 residues. CDR3 sequence: CASSLGTSGNSGANVLTF. For the CDR3, the DNA is TGTGCCAGCAGCCTAGGGACTAGCGGGAACTCTGGGGCCAACGTCCTGACTTTC. Full variable domain (outside the CDR3, taken from reference TRBV7-8 and TRBJ2-6): GAGVSQSPRYKVAKRGQDVALRCDPISGHVSLFWYQQALGQGPEFLTYFQNEAQLDKSGLPSDRFFAERPEGSVSTLKIQRTQQEDSAVYLCASSLGTSGNSGANVLTFGAGSRLTVL.

The J gene is TRBJ2-3, the V gene TRBV6-5; the D is unclear. The V gene's germline CDR1 is MNHEY and CDR2 SVGAGI. CDR3 length equals 16 residues. Trimming left V 0 bases short and J 7 bases short, with 17 bases between. CDR3 sequence: CASSYSSGLRRYTQYF. The CDR3 DNA reads TGTGCCAGCAGTTACTCGTCGGGTCTTAGAAGATATACGCAGTATTTT.

The chain recombines TRBV6-5 with TRBJ2-7; a possible D gene is TRBD2 (7 bases). The CDR3 is made up of 14 amino acids. The germline V gene has CDR1 MNHEY and CDR2 SVGAGI. V lost 5 bases to trimming and J lost 6 bases, with 17 bases between them. DNA for the CDR3: TGTGCCAGCAGTGGGGGGGCAGGGGTTGGCGAGCAGTACTTC. Amino acid sequence: CASSGGAGVGEQYF.

This sequence joins TRBV5-1 and TRBJ1-5, with 7 bases fitting TRBD1. From germline, CDR1 is SGHRS and CDR2 YFSETQ. The V and J ends lost 4 bases and 4 bases, in that order; junction bases with no gene match: 5. The CDR3 extends over 14 amino acids. CDR3 coding DNA: TGCGCCAGCAGCCCGGAGGGACAGAATCAGCCCCAGCATTTT. This sequence encodes CASSPEGQNQPQHF.